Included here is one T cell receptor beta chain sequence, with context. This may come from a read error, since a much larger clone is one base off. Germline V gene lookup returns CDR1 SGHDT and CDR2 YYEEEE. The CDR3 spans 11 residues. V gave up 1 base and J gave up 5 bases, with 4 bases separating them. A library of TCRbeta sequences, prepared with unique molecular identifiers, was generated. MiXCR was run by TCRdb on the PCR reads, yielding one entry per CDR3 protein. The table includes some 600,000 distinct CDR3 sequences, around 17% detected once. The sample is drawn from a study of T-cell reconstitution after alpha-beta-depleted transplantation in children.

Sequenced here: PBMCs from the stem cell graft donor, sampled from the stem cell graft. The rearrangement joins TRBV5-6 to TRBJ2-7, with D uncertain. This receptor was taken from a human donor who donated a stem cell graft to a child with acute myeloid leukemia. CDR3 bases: TGTGCCAGCAGCTTGTGGCACGAGCAGTACGTC. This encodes CASSLWHEQYV.